This TCR beta chain was sequenced for a study of T cell changes during pregnancy in multiple sclerosis. The repertoire was sequenced with immunoSEQ multiplex PCR; TCRdb's copy has only in-frame clones and lacks some. The sample records some 49,000 clones, around 89% being singletons. CDR1 and CDR2 from the germline V gene are SGHDT and YYEEEE. This CDR3 is built from 15 residues. Trimming cost V 0 bases and J 1 base, with 10 bases left between them. This specimen consisted of peripheral blood, obtained after pregnancy. The source of this sequence is a female donor in good health, enrolled as a control in a pregnancy study. The chain joins TRBV5-6 to TRBJ1-2; D remains ambiguous. The CDR3 DNA is TGTGCCAGCAGCTTGGGGCCGTCGAATAACTATGGCTACACCTTC. Protein product: CASSLGPSNNYGYTF.